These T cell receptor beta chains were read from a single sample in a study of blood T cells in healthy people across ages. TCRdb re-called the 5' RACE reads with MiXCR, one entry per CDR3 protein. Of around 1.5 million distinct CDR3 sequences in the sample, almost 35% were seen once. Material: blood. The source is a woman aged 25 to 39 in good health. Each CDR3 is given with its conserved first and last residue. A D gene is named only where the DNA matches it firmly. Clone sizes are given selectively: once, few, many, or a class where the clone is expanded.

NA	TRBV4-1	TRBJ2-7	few	TGCGCCAGCAGCCAAGCGCAGTGGACCTACGAGCAGTACTTC	CASSQAQWTYEQYF
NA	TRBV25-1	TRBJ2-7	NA	TGTGCCAGCAGTGTACCAGAGGGGTTAGCATCCTACGAGCAGTACTTC	CASSVPEGLASYEQYF
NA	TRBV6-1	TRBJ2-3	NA	TGTGCCAGCAGAGCAAGCGGTTCCCGAGACAGAGATACGCAGTATTTT	CASRASGSRDRDTQYF
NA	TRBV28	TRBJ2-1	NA	TGTGCCGGCAGCATACAGAACTACAATGAGCAGTTCTTC	CAGSIQNYNEQFF
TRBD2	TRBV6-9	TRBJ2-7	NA	TGTGCCAGCAGTTCCCGCGAGGGAGGGGCCTACGAGCAGTACTTC	CASSSREGGAYEQYF
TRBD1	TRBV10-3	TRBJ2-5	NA	TGTGCCATCAGTCCCGGGACAGGGGGTTACGAGACCCAGTACTTC	CAISPGTGGYETQYF
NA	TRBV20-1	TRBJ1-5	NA	TGCAGTGCTAGCCCAGGGACATTGCGCAATCAGCCCCAGCATTTT	CSASPGTLRNQPQHF
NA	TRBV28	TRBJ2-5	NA	TGTGCCAGCAGTTCTTGGAAGGGACTCGTATTAGGGGGAGAGACCCAGTACTTC	CASSSWKGLVLGGETQYF
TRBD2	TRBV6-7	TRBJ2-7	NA	TGTGCCAGCACCCAACTAGCGGGGACTAGAGAGCAGTACTTC	CASTQLAGTREQYF
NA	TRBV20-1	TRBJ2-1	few	TGCAGTGCTATTTCCTACGGGATGGGGTCGGATGAGCAGTTCTTC	CSAISYGMGSDEQFF
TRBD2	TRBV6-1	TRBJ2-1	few	TGTGCCAGCAGGGCGAGCGGGAGGGCCTACAATGAGCAGTTCTTC	CASRASGRAYNEQFF
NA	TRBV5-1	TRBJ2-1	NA	TGCGCCAGCAGCTTGGGTTCGAAGGGCGATGAGCGGTTCTTC	CASSLGSKGDERFF
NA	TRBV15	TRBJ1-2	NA	TGTGCCACCAGCGGCGGACAGAAATATGGCTACACCTTC	CATSGGQKYGYTF
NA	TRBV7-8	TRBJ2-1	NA	TGTGCCAGCAGCCACCCACTTCCATCGAACGGCGATGAGCAGTTCTTC	CASSHPLPSNGDEQFF
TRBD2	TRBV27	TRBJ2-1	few	TGTGCCAGCAGTTTGCCGGGACTAGACAACAATGAGCAGTTCTTC	CASSLPGLDNNEQFF
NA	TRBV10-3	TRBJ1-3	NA	TGTGCCACCTCAGGGTCTGGAAACACCATATATTTT	CATSGSGNTIYF
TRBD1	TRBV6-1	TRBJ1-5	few	TGTGCCAGCAGTGGTTTGGACGGGACAGGGGTTGTGTATATTGCAGGTCAGCCCCAGCATTTT	CASSGLDGTGVVYIAGQPQHF
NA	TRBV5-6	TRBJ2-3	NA	TGTGCCAGCAGCGAGGGACGGACGGGGACAGATACGCAGTATTTT	CASSEGRTGTDTQYF
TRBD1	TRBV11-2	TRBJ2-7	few	TGTGCCAGCGATTCCGGGACAGGCGATTACGAGCAGTACTTC	CASDSGTGDYEQYF
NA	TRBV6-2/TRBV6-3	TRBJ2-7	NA	TGTGCCAGCAGTTTCTATGGGTTCGACGAGCAGTACTTC	CASSFYGFDEQYF
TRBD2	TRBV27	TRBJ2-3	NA	TGTGCCAGCAGTTTTCTAGCGGGAGGAGCGGGGATCGGCACAGATACGCAGTATTTT	CASSFLAGGAGIGTDTQYF
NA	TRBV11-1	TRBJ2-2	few	TGTGCCAGCAGCTTAGGGGGTTTCAACACCGGGGAGCTGTTTTTT	CASSLGGFNTGELFF
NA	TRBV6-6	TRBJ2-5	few	TGTGCCAGCAGCGACCCCCACGGGGTTCAAGAGACCCAGTACTTC	CASSDPHGVQETQYF
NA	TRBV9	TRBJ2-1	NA	TGTGCCAGCAGCCCACGACTAGTCGGTGAGCAGTTCTTC	CASSPRLVGEQFF
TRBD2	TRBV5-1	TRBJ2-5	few	TGCGCCAGCAGCTTGGCCGTGGGAGCGGGAATGCTCCAAGAGACCCAGTACTTC	CASSLAVGAGMLQETQYF
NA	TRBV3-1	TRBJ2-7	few	TGTGCCAGCAGCCGAGGGGTTTGGGGGACATCCTACGAGCAGTACTTC	CASSRGVWGTSYEQYF
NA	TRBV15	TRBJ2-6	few	TGTGCCACCAGCATCCTTGGGGACGGAGTTTGGTGGGGGGCCAACGTCCTGACTTTC	CATSILGDGVWWGANVLTF
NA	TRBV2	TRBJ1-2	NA	TGTGCCAGCAGGGCTCAGCCGGGCACATATGGCTACACCTTC	CASRAQPGTYGYTF
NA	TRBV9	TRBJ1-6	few	TGTGCCAGCAGCGTTGGGGGTAGCTCCTATAATTCACCCCTCCACTTT	CASSVGGSSYNSPLHF
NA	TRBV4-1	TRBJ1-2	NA	TGCGCCAGCAGTCAAGAGGGTAGGGTGAACTATGGCTACACCTTC	CASSQEGRVNYGYTF
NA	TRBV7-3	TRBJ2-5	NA	TGTGCCAGCATCCCCAGCATCGGGTCAGGGGCGTCTAAAGAGACCCAGTACTTC	CASIPSIGSGASKETQYF
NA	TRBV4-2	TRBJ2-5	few	TGTGCCAGCAGCCAAGTCTCGGCAGGGGGGGAGACCCAGTACTTC	CASSQVSAGGETQYF
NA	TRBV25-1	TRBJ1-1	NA	TGTGCCAGCAGTGAAGGAGGAAGTGGAGCTTTCTTT	CASSEGGSGAFF
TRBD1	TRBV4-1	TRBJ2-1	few	TGCGCCAGCAGCCACGGACAGGTCGAGCAGTTCTTC	CASSHGQVEQFF
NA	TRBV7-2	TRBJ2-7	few	TGTGCCAGCAGCTTAGGGGTTGGGGGGGCCTTCTACGAGCAGTACTTC	CASSLGVGGAFYEQYF
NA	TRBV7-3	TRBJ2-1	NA	TGTGCCAGCAGCTTAATGGGGCCGGTAAGCTCCTACAATGAGCAGTTCTTC	CASSLMGPVSSYNEQFF
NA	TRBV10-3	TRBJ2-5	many	TGTGCCATCAGTGAGTCTGGGCAGGGGTCGTTCCAAGAGACCCAGTACTTC	CAISESGQGSFQETQYF
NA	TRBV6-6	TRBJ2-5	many	TGTGCCAGCAGTTACGCAGTCCAAGAGACCCAGTACTTC	CASSYAVQETQYF
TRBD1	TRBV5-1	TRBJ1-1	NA	TGCGCCAGCAGCTCCGGGACAGGGCTCCCGAACACTGAAGTTTTCTTT	CASSSGTGLPNTEVFF
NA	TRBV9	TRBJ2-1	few	TGTGCCAGCAGCGTAGGTAAAGCCGTGGGGGTTTATGAGCAGTTCTTC	CASSVGKAVGVYEQFF
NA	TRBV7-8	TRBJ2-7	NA	TGTGCCAGCAGCCCCGTATACGACGAGCAGTACTTC	CASSPVYDEQYF
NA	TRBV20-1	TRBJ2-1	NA	TGCAGTGCGCGAACCGGGACAAACTACAATGATCAGTTCTTC	CSARTGTNYNDQFF
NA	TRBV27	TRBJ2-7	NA	TGTGCCAGCAGTTCCCCGATTGAGCAACGTTACGAGCAGTACTTC	CASSSPIEQRYEQYF
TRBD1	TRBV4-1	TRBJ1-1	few	TGCGCCAGCAGCCAAGTTACAGGGGGGATGAACACTGAAGCTTTCTTT	CASSQVTGGMNTEAFF
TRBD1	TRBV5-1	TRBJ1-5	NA	TGCGCCAGCAGCCCCGACAGGGGCCCCCGACTAGCAAATCAGCCCCAGCATTTT	CASSPDRGPRLANQPQHF
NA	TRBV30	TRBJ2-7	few	TGTGCCTGGAGTGTCCTCGGGGAGAGAAACTACGAGCAGTACTTC	CAWSVLGERNYEQYF
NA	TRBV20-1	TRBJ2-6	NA	TGCAGTGCTAAAACACAGGGCGCTGGGGCCAACGTCCTGACTTTC	CSAKTQGAGANVLTF
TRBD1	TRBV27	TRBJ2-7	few	TGTGCCAGCAGTTTCACTAGCCCCACGGGACAGGGGGCTCGGGAGCAGTACTTC	CASSFTSPTGQGAREQYF
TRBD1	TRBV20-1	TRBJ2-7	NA	TGCAGTGCCGGACAGGGATCCTACGGGCAGTACTTC	CSAGQGSYGQYF
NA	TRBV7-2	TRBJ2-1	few	TGTGCCAGCAGCTTAGCGGACATCAACAATGAGCAGTTCTTC	CASSLADINNEQFF
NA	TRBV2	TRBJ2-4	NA	TGTGCCAGCAGGGAAACCCTTTTGGTGGCCAAAAACATTCAGTACTTC	CASRETLLVAKNIQYF
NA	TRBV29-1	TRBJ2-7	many	TGCAGCGTTGAGCTTCCCAGCTCCTACGAGCAGTACTTC	CSVELPSSYEQYF
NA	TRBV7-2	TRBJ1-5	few	TGTGCCAGCAGCTTAGAGCCCCACAATCAGCCCCAGCATTTT	CASSLEPHNQPQHF
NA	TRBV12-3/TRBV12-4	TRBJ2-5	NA	TGTGCCAGCAGTCCTGGGACGAATGGGGAGACCCAGTACTTC	CASSPGTNGETQYF
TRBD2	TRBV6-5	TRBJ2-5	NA	TGTGCCAGCAGTTCCCCGACTAGCGGGAGAGAGGAGACCCAGTACTTC	CASSSPTSGREETQYF